These 27 T cell receptor beta chains were sequenced from one sample in a study of cytomegalovirus exposure and HLA in healthy donors. The assay was immunoSEQ multiplex PCR, and TCRdb's table has in-frame clones only and misses some. The table lists 170,000 or so clones, about 85% of them singletons. Sequencing input: PBMCs. The receptors stem from a man aged 18-30 years in good health and CMV-seropositive.

This chain links TRBV4-1 with TRBJ1-1, with D unclear. The length of the CDR3 is 14 residues. V dropped 0 bases and J dropped 3 bases, with 8 bases sitting between them. Germline V lookup: CDR1 MGHRA, CDR2 YSYEKL. Here the CDR3 DNA reads TGCGCCAGCAGCCAAGATACGGGTTACACTGAAGCTTTCTTT. Its translation: CASSQDTGYTEAFF.

V is TRBV2 and J is TRBJ2-5; D remains ambiguous. Trimming pared 0 bases from V and 5 bases from J, leaving 4 bases between. Germline V gene sequence: CDR1 SNHLY, CDR2 FYNNEI. The CDR3 length is 12 residues. For the CDR3, the DNA is TGTGCCAGCAGTGAAGCTGCGGAGACCCAGTACTTC. As protein: CASSEAAETQYF.

This sequence joins TRBV19 and TRBJ2-7; perhaps TRBD1 as D (6 bases). V dropped 2 bases and J dropped 7 bases, with 12 bases sitting between them. From germline, CDR1 is LNHDA and CDR2 SQIVND (reference sequence). The CDR3 covers 13 residues. The CDR3 loop is CASSIKVGGEQYF. In nucleotides, the CDR3 is TGTGCCAGTAGTATAAAGGTAGGGGGTGAGCAGTACTTC.

The chain carries TRBV2 and TRBJ2-2; D might be TRBD1 (6 bases). Germline CDR1 SNHLY, CDR2 FYNNEI. The V and J ends lost 2 bases and 1 base respectively, with 14 bases between them. This CDR3 contains 17 residues. CDR3 sequence: CASSESGAGVNTGELFF. As DNA, the CDR3 is TGTGCCAGCAGTGAAAGTGGGGCAGGGGTGAACACCGGGGAGCTGTTTTTT.

The chain uses TRBV28 and TRBJ2-7; D gene unclear. Per germline, CDR1 MDHEN and CDR2 SYDVKM. The V end was cut by 7 bases, the J end by 7 bases, with 20 bases between. The CDR3 is made up of 14 amino acids. CDR3 region: CASTSPGVNREQYF. The CDR3 DNA follows: TGTGCCAGCACGTCCCCGGGTGTCAATAGGGAGCAGTACTTC. The full variable domain, with the rest looked up from reference TRBV28 and TRBJ2-7, is DVKVTQSSRYLVKRTGEKVFLECVQDMDHENMFWYRQDPGLGLRLIYFSYDVKMKEKGDIPEGYSVSREKKERFSLILESASTNQTSMYLCASTSPGVNREQYFGPGTRLTVT.

The CDR3 protein is CATSRVRSGVVEQFF. The CDR3 nucleotides read TGTGCCACCAGCAGAGTCAGATCGGGAGTGGTTGAGCAGTTCTTC. The rearrangement links TRBV15 to TRBJ2-1; D is perhaps TRBD2 (6 bases). There are 15 residues in the CDR3. V was pared by 1 base and J by 9 bases, with 16 bases between. CDR1 is LNHNV, CDR2 YYDKDF, per germline (reference sequence).

The rearrangement links TRBV4-1 to TRBJ2-7; a weak D match, TRBD2 (6 bases). The ends were cut back, 0 bases at V and 2 bases at J, with 11 bases in the middle. Germline V gene sequence: CDR1 MGHRA, CDR2 YSYEKL. The CDR3 runs to 15 residues. The DNA for the CDR3 is TGCGCCAGCAGCCAAGATCTAGCGCCCACCTACGAGCAGTACTTC. Protein sequence: CASSQDLAPTYEQYF.

The CDR3 nucleotides are TGTGCCAGCAGCACGACAGGGGGCGGCTACACCTTC. It is translated as CASSTTGGGYTF. The chain carries TRBV9 and TRBJ1-2, with TRBD1 identical over 10 bases. The CDR3 has 12 residues. After removal of 4 bases from V and 8 bases from J, the junction contained 2 bases not matched to a gene. Germline-derived CDR1 and CDR2 are SGDLS and YYNGEE.

The chain uses TRBV5-6 and TRBJ2-3; no reliable D call. Trimming took off 1 base at V and 0 bases at J, with 6 bases between the two ends. The CDR3 length is 14 residues. The germline V gene has CDR1 SGHDT and CDR2 YYEEEE. The CDR3 DNA is TGTGCCAGCAGCTTGTTGCTAAGCACAGATACGCAGTATTTT. Its protein is CASSLLLSTDTQYF.

The CDR3 region is CASSEQDRGFETQYF. In DNA, the CDR3 is TGTGCCAGCAGTGAACAGGACAGGGGGTTTGAGACCCAGTACTTC. The rearrangement uses TRBV6-1 and TRBJ2-5; 10 bases are shared with TRBD1. This CDR3 is 15 amino acids long. Germline V gene sequence: CDR1 MNHNS, CDR2 SASEGT. V was clipped by 2 bases and J by 5 bases; unmatched bases: 5.

The chain has TRBV28 and TRBJ2-3, with a tentative D call TRBD2 (6 bases). Germline CDR1 is MDHEN and CDR2 is SYDVKM. This CDR3 contains 15 residues. V gave up 6 bases and J gave up 5 bases, with 18 bases separating them. CDR3 residues: CASSRPRGAGDTQYF. The CDR3 DNA reads TGTGCCAGCAGCCGACCCCGCGGGGCGGGAGATACGCAGTATTTT.

The CDR3 DNA is TGCGCCAGCAGCACGGGACACAGTTCCACAGATACGCAGTATTTT. This codes for CASSTGHSSTDTQYF. This sequence joins TRBV5-1 and TRBJ2-3; tentatively, D is TRBD1 (6 bases). Germline V gene lookup returns CDR1 SGHRS and CDR2 YFSETQ. The length of the CDR3 is 15 residues. Trimming removed 4 bases from V and 2 bases from J, with 14 bases in between.

CDR3 sequence: CASSPRDRASGNTIYF. The CDR3 DNA reads TGTGCCAGCAGCCCCCGGGACAGGGCCTCTGGAAACACCATATATTTT. The gene calls are TRBV11-3 and TRBJ1-3; TRBD1 matches 9 bases. Unmatched junction bases numbered 5, after V lost 5 bases and J lost 0 bases. The CDR3 contains 16 residues. Looked up from germline, CDR1 is SGHNT and CDR2 is YENEEA.

The rearrangement uses TRBV5-4 and TRBJ2-1; the match to TRBD2 covers 9 bases. Germline CDR1 SGHNT, CDR2 YYREEE (reference sequence). This CDR3 is 15 amino acids long. V shed 6 bases and J 7 bases; nucleotides not matched to a gene: 11. CDR3 region: CASTQVAGARNEQFF. CDR3 nucleotides: TGTGCCAGCACCCAAGTAGCGGGAGCCAGGAATGAGCAGTTCTTC. Complete variable domain (other parts from reference TRBV5-4 and TRBJ2-1): ETGVTQSPTHLIKTRGQQVTLRCSSQSGHNTVSWYQQALGQGPQFIFQYYREEENGRGNFPPRFSGLQFPNYSSELNVNALELDDSALYLCASTQVAGARNEQFFGPGTRLTVL.

The chain couples TRBV9 to TRBJ1-3; D is possibly TRBD1 (6 bases). This CDR3 comprises 17 residues. With 4 bases removed from V and 3 bases from J, the gap between germline ends came to 20 bases. Germline loops: CDR1 SGDLS, CDR2 YYNGEE. CDR3 region: CASSPHPGGVGGNTIYF. The CDR3 DNA reads TGTGCCAGCAGCCCTCACCCGGGGGGCGTAGGTGGAAACACCATATATTTT. The whole variable domain, filled in from reference TRBV9 and TRBJ1-3, reads DSGVTQTPKHLITATGQRVTLRCSPRSGDLSVYWYQQSLDQGLQFLIQYYNGEERAKGNILERFSAQQFPDLHSELNLSSLELGDSALYFCASSPHPGGVGGNTIYFGEGSWLTVV.

The J gene is TRBJ1-5, the V gene TRBV5-1; 11 positions agree with TRBD1. This CDR3 has 16 amino acids. With 4 bases clipped from V and 3 bases from J, the junction kept 6 bases outside the gene matches. Germline-derived CDR1 and CDR2 are SGHRS and YFSETQ. The CDR3 is CASSRGTGGPNQPQHF. CDR3 in DNA: TGCGCCAGCAGCCGGGGGACAGGGGGACCCAATCAGCCCCAGCATTTT.

This chain links TRBV25-1 with TRBJ1-2, with D maybe TRBD1 (6 bases). Deletions cut 0 bases from V and 4 bases from J, with 12 bases between. The CDR3 consists of 15 residues. The germline CDR1 and CDR2 sequences are MGHDK and SYGVNS. This CDR3 is CASSEYLGASYGYTF. CDR3 sequence (DNA): TGTGCCAGCAGTGAATATCTGGGGGCCTCCTATGGCTACACCTTC.

V and J are TRBV7-3 and TRBJ2-3, with 8 bases that match TRBD1. The CDR3 totals 13 residues. Looked up from germline, CDR1 is SGHTA and CDR2 is FQGTGA. V was pared by 5 bases and J by 11 bases, with 9 bases of the junction left unmatched. The CDR3, as DNA: TGTGCCAGCAGCCCCGCGGACAGGGAAAGGCAGTATTTT. It encodes CASSPADRERQYF.

The chain combines TRBV10-3 with TRBJ2-3; TRBD2 aligns across 12 bases. After removal of 6 bases from V and 4 bases from J, the junction contained 5 bases not matched to a gene. Germline V lookup: CDR1 ENHRY, CDR2 SYGVKD. The CDR3 has 15 amino acids. The CDR3 sequence is CAIRSTSGSPDTQYF. As DNA, the CDR3 is TGTGCCATCAGATCGACTAGCGGGAGCCCAGATACGCAGTATTTT.

The V gene is TRBV5-1, the J gene TRBJ1-5; 7 nucleotides align to TRBD1. Unmatched junction bases numbered 10, after V lost 4 bases and J lost 12 bases. Germline V gene sequence: CDR1 SGHRS, CDR2 YFSETQ. This CDR3 has 13 amino acids. CDR3 loop: CASSPLGTEDQHF. In DNA form, the CDR3 reads TGCGCCAGCAGCCCTTTAGGGACAGAGGACCAGCATTTT.

The chain combines TRBV27 with TRBJ2-1; 10 positions agree with TRBD2. CDR3 length: 13 residues. The germline V gene encodes CDR1 MNHEY and CDR2 SMNVEV (reference sequence). The trim removed 3 bases at V and 12 bases at J, leaving 5 bases unmatched. The CDR3 reads CASSLSAGGAQFF. CDR3 in DNA: TGTGCCAGCAGTTTGTCAGCGGGAGGGGCGCAGTTCTTC.

The genes are TRBV9 and TRBJ2-3, with 11 bases fitting TRBD2. V dropped 2 bases and J dropped 4; count of bases not matched to a gene: 21. Germline lookup yields CDR1 SGDLS and CDR2 YYNGEE. There are 21 residues in the CDR3. The CDR3 is CASSVPKAGVAGGIGPDTQYF. The CDR3, as DNA: TGTGCCAGCAGCGTCCCTAAGGCAGGGGTAGCGGGAGGGATCGGCCCAGATACGCAGTATTTT. Variable domain in full (rest from reference TRBV9 and TRBJ2-3): DSGVTQTPKHLITATGQRVTLRCSPRSGDLSVYWYQQSLDQGLQFLIQYYNGEERAKGNILERFSAQQFPDLHSELNLSSLELGDSALYFCASSVPKAGVAGGIGPDTQYFGPGTRLTVL.

On this clone: Sequence at one end of the junction differs from germline and may be a read error. V gene TRBV14 combines with J gene TRBJ1-5; 7 bases map to TRBD1. The germline V gene encodes CDR1 SGHDN and CDR2 FVKESK. The CDR3 length is 18 residues. The CDR3 region is CASSPNLSDRAGNQLQHF. In DNA form, the CDR3 reads TGTGCCAGCAGCCCCAATCTCTCCGACAGGGCAGGCAATCAGCTCCAGCATTTT. The full variable domain, in which reference TRBV14 and TRBJ1-5 provide the parts outside the CDR3, is EAGVTQFPSHSVIEKGQTVTLRCDPISGHDNLYWYRRVMGKEIKFLLHFVKESKQDESGMPNNRFLAERTGGTYSTLKVQPAELEDSGVYFCASSPNLSDRAGNQLQHFGDGTRLSIL.

This chain joins TRBV2 and TRBJ2-7, with 11 bases matching TRBD2. Germline V gene lookup returns CDR1 SNHLY and CDR2 FYNNEI. This CDR3 spans 14 amino acids. With V trimmed by 7 bases and J by 3 bases, 5 bases remained unmatched. CDR3 in amino acids: CASNRLAGLYEQYF. CDR3 DNA sequence: TGTGCCAGCAACCGACTAGCGGGACTCTACGAGCAGTACTTC.

J is TRBJ2-3 and V is TRBV6-6; a weak D match, TRBD2 (7 bases). The germline CDR1 and CDR2 sequences are MNHNY and SVGAGI (reference sequence). V gave up 5 bases and J gave up 3 bases, with 18 bases separating them. The CDR3 has 16 residues. The CDR3: CASSTQGTTGTDTQYF. For the CDR3, the DNA is TGTGCCAGCAGTACCCAGGGGACTACCGGAACAGATACGCAGTATTTT.

The rearrangement links TRBV19 to TRBJ1-2; possibly TRBD1 for D (6 bases). CDR3 size: 18 residues. Per germline, CDR1 LNHDA and CDR2 SQIVND (reference sequence). V lost 11 bases to trimming and J lost 0 bases, with 28 bases between them. As DNA, the CDR3 is TGTGCCGCTAGGGGGTCGTCGGACAGTACGTTAGCTAACTATGGCTACACCTTC. Protein sequence: CAARGSSDSTLANYGYTF.

This chain joins TRBV5-1 and TRBJ1-1; 10 bases map to TRBD1. The CDR3 is 16 residues long. Per the germline V gene, CDR1 is SGHRS and CDR2 is YFSETQ. Germline trimming cut 4 bases from V and 3 bases from J; bases unmatched to any gene: 9. The CDR3 DNA reads TGCGCCAGCAGCCGCGGGACAGGGGCTGAATACACTGAAGCTTTCTTT. It yields the protein CASSRGTGAEYTEAFF.